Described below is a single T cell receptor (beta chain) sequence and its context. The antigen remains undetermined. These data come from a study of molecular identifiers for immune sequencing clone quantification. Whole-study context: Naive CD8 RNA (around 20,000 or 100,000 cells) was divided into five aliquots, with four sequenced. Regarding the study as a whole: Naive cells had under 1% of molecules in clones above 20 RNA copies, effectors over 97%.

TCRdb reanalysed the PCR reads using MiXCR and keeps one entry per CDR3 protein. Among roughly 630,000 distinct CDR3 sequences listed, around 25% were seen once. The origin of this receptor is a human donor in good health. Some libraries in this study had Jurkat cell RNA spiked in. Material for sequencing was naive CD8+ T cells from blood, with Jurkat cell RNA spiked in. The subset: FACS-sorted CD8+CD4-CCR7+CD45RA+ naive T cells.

CDR3 DNA: TGTGCCAGTAGTACGACAACCATGAACACTGAAGCTTTCTTT. This translates into CASSTTTMNTEAFF. The gene calls are TRBV19 and TRBJ1-1; D uncertain. Germline CDR1 reads LNHDA; CDR2 reads SQIVND (reference sequence). Trimming shortened V by 4 bases and J by 0 bases, and 9 bases separated the two germline ends. This CDR3 has 14 amino acids.